The 9 T cell receptor beta chains below were found in one sample sequenced in a study of high-grade serous ovarian cancer treatment subgroups. The tumor samples were collected prior to definitive surgery or chemotherapy. Produced via immunoSEQ multiplex PCR; TCRdb's table is partial and in-frame only. The sample yields roughly 510 clones, approximately 80% seen once. Sequencing input: tumor tissue. These receptors came from a human donor with high-grade serous ovarian cancer.

The table lists this clone with a count of one. V usage is TRBV9 and J usage is TRBJ1-3; D is unclear. Germline V CDR1 and CDR2: SGDLS, YYNGEE. Trimming pared 4 bases from V and 4 bases from J, leaving 15 bases between. CDR3 length equals 15 residues. In DNA, the CDR3 is TGTGCCAGCAGCCCCAGCCCGGAATTCGGAAACACCATATATTTT. It yields the protein CASSPSPEFGNTIYF.

The rearrangement uses TRBV5-4 and TRBJ2-6; D gene unclear. CDR1 is SGHNT and CDR2 is YYREEE in the germline V gene (reference sequence). The CDR3 loop spans 15 amino acids. Trimming removed 0 bases at V and 0 bases at J, with 4 bases between. The CDR3 DNA sequence: TGTGCCAGCAGCTTGGTGGGCTCTGGGGCCAACGTCCTGACTTTC. Encoded protein: CASSLVGSGANVLTF.

This clone was detected only a few times. This chain joins TRBV5-1 and TRBJ1-4; D gene uncertain. From germline, CDR1 is SGHRS and CDR2 YFSETQ. The CDR3 has 17 amino acids. V was cut by 4 bases and J by 0 bases, with 16 bases left in between. Here the CDR3 reads CASSVGNPLATNEKLFF. The CDR3 region has the DNA TGCGCCAGCAGCGTAGGGAACCCACTTGCAACTAATGAAAAACTGTTTTTT.

The V gene is TRBV29-1, the J gene TRBJ2-7, with TRBD2 matching over 8 bases. This CDR3 region has 11 residues. V trimming: 7 bases; J trimming: 2 bases; junction bases outside the gene matches: 1. Germline CDR1 SQVTM, CDR2 ANQGSEA. CDR3 in amino acids: CSGAGAYEQYF. CDR3 nucleotide sequence: TGCAGCGGAGCGGGGGCCTACGAGCAGTACTTC.

This chain joins TRBV28 and TRBJ1-6; D gene unclear. Germline V gene data show CDR1 as MDHEN and CDR2 as SYDVKM. V was trimmed by 4 bases and J by 9 bases, leaving 16 bases between them. This CDR3 region has 15 residues. The CDR3 DNA follows: TGTGCCAGCAGTTCCCGATCAGAGCGGATTTCACCCCTCCACTTT. Translated: CASSSRSERISPLHF.

The genes are TRBV9 and TRBJ1-2, with D hard to call. Germline assignment: CDR1 SGDLS and CDR2 YYNGEE. This CDR3 is built from 15 residues. V dropped 6 bases and J dropped 0 bases, with 15 bases sitting between them. CDR3 DNA: TGTGCCAGCACCGACCCTGCCGGGACTAACTATGGCTACACCTTC. Protein product: CASTDPAGTNYGYTF. Supplemented by reference TRBV9 and TRBJ1-2, the full variable domain reads DSGVTQTPKHLITATGQRVTLRCSPRSGDLSVYWYQQSLDQGLQFLIQYYNGEERAKGNILERFSAQQFPDLHSELNLSSLELGDSALYFCASTDPAGTNYGYTFGSGTRLTVV.

The chain recombines TRBV6-5 with TRBJ2-7, with TRBD1 matching over 8 bases. CDR1 and CDR2 (germline): MNHEY, SVGAGI. The V and J ends lost 7 bases and 5 bases, in that order; junction bases with no gene match: 7. The CDR3 contains 13 residues. In DNA, the CDR3 is TGTGCCAGCACGGACAGGGAAGCCCACGAGCAGTACTTC. It is translated as CASTDREAHEQYF.

This clone has just one count. The chain joins TRBV30 to TRBJ2-7, with D tentatively TRBD2 (5 bases). Trimming took off 1 base at V and 8 bases at J, with 9 bases between the two ends. The germline V gene encodes CDR1 GTSNPN and CDR2 SVGIG (reference sequence). This CDR3 spans 11 amino acids. CDR3 sequence (DNA): TGTGCCTGGAGTGCGGGGAACAAGCAGTACTTC. As protein: CAWSAGNKQYF.

As DNA, the CDR3 is TGCGCCAGCAGCGTGGGTTATAGGACCTACGAGCAGTACTTC. It encodes CASSVGYRTYEQYF. The rearrangement uses TRBV5-1 and TRBJ2-7; D gene unclear. The V and J ends lost 4 bases and 2 bases respectively, with 13 bases between them. Germline V gene lookup returns CDR1 SGHRS and CDR2 YFSETQ. CDR3 length: 14 amino acids.